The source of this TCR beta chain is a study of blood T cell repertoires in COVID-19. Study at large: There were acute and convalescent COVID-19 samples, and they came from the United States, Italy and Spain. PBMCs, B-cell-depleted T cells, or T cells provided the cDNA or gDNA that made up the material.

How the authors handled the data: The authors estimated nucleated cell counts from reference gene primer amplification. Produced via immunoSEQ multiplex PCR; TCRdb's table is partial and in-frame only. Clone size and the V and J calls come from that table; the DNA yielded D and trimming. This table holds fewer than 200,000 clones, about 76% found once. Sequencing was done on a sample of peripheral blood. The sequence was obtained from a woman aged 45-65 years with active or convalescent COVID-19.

This CDR3 reads CASSLGGGMSDTQYF. As DNA, the CDR3 is TGTGCCAGCAGCTTAGGCGGGGGGATGTCAGATACGCAGTATTTT. This chain connects TRBV11-3 to TRBJ2-3, with TRBD2 matching over 8 bases. The CDR3 totals 15 residues. Germline V CDR1 and CDR2: SGHNT, YENEEA. The ends lost 1 base at V and 4 bases at J; junction bases unmatched: 4. Combining the CDR3 with reference TRBV11-3 and TRBJ2-3 gives the whole variable domain EAGVVQSPRYKIIEKKQPVAFWCNPISGHNTLYWYLQNLGQGPELLIRYENEEAVDDSQLPKDRFSAERLKGVDSTLKIQPAELGDSAVYLCASSLGGGMSDTQYFGPGTRLTVL.